The following is a T cell receptor (beta chain) sequence with its context. This clonotype occurred a few times. The antigen this receptor binds is unknown. Base qualities are missing; no much larger clone stands one base away. Library method: PCR. Sequenced on an Illumina HiSeq 2500. To normalize quantification of the TCRbeta repertoire, the TCR libraries were built with molecular barcoding that relied on unique molecular identifiers. In TCRdb, the public reads were trimmed at Q25 with fastp and aligned with MiXCR, with productive beta chains retained. Under each unique CDR3 protein, matching rows form one entry showing the most common genes and DNA. Here the sample has nearly 350,000 distinct CDR3 sequences; around 15% occur a single time. The leading ten clones occupy around 41% of the sample. Interpreted using the paper, the treatment or condition label stands for: allogeneic hematopoietic cell transplantation with graft depleted of TCRalphabeta T cells and CD19 B cells. Transplant recipients were children who received TCRalphabeta/CD19-depleted allogeneic hematopoietic cell grafts.

This sample was included in a study of T-cell reconstitution after alpha-beta-depleted transplantation in children (dated by TCRdb to about 2016). Background on the whole study: Using TCR repertoire profiling, the study followed T-cell immune reconstitution in a quantitative way in children after TCRalphabeta/CD19-depleted allogeneic hematopoietic cell transplantation. Overall results and qualifications from the work: About two months after transplant, the apparently early recovery of alphabetaT-cell counts reportedly depended on just several hundred clones that had expanded rapidly and came from non-depleted graft cells. In some patients, high TCRbeta diversity at day 60 was attributed to recipient T cells and intrathymic progenitors that had survived conditioning. The frequencies of hyperexpanded clones fell over the following months, and after one year, T-cell counts and TCRbeta diversity were mostly attributed to newly produced T cells.

Trimming removed 1 base from V and 4 bases from J; the gene matches leave 8 bases unexplained. The CDR3 starts with the cysteine, ends with the phenylalanine, and has 16 residues. The read is trimmed to its CDR3 DNA, 48 bases read in frame from base 1. The chain is assembled from TRBV12-3 or TRBV12-4 and TRBJ2-5; 8 central bases correspond to TRBD2. The clonotype was recovered from a male patient between 2 and 15 years old who had a stem cell transplant for acute lymphoblastic leukemia, so the T cells may come from the graft donor. This material consisted of PBMCs, mostly from graft donor cells, taken 360 days after TCRalphabeta/CD19-depleted stem cell transplant. CDR3 region: CASSLGSGSGRETQYF. The DNA is as follows: TGTGCCAGCAGTTTAGGGAGCGGGAGCGGGCGAGAGACCCAGTACTTC.